One and the same sample provided the 24 T cell receptor beta chains below, sequenced in a study of early T cells in non-severe SARS-CoV-2 infection. TCRdb re-called the 5' RACE reads through MiXCR, storing one row per CDR3 protein. The repertoire has 40,000 to 50,000 distinct CDR3 sequences, 5.4% of them found once; the top ten carry under 5.5%. The sequencing used whole blood, collected at baseline. These receptors were collected from an adult who was a healthcare worker with PCR-confirmed SARS-CoV-2 infection or an uninfected control (not recorded which).

V is TRBV7-9 and J is TRBJ1-1; TRBD1 is a possible D gene (6 bases). Germline V gene data show CDR1 as SEHNR and CDR2 as FQNEAQ (reference sequence). V was trimmed by 7 bases and J by 10 bases, leaving 16 bases between them. The CDR3 length is 12 residues. DNA for the CDR3: TGTGCCAGCAACCAAACAGGGCCAACAGCTTTCTTT. It codes for CASNQTGPTAFF.

This clonotype has more than one count but fewer than ten. CDR3: CASSLVRGGGAQFF. The CDR3 DNA is TGCGCCAGCAGCTTGGTCAGGGGAGGAGGTGCGCAGTTCTTC. The chain uses TRBV5-1 and TRBJ2-1; D tentatively reads TRBD1 or TRBD2 (6 bases each). This CDR3 contains 14 residues. The V end was cut by 0 bases, the J end by 12 bases, with 16 bases between. Germline CDR1 SGHRS, CDR2 YFSETQ. The variable domain in full, completed from reference TRBV5-1 and TRBJ2-1, reads KAGVTQTPRYLIKTRGQQVTLSCSPISGHRSVSWYQQTPGQGLQFLFEYFSETQRNKGNFPGRFSGRQFSNSRSEMNVSTLELGDSALYLCASSLVRGGGAQFFGPGTRLTVL.

This clonotype was recorded at least ten times. The chain carries TRBV29-1 and TRBJ1-5, with TRBD1 identical over 7 bases. Trimming took 5 bases from V and 5 from J; bases not matched to a gene: 9. CDR3 length: 14 residues. Germline CDR1 and CDR2: SQVTM and ANQGSEA. The CDR3 DNA reads TGCAGCGTTTCGAGAGGGGGCGCGGATCAGCCCCAGCATTTT. Translation: CSVSRGGADQPQHF.

This clonotype was seen ten or more times. V gene TRBV7-6 combines with J gene TRBJ2-1; the match to TRBD1 covers 9 bases. This CDR3 has 16 residues. Germline trimming cut 5 bases from V and 3 bases from J; bases unmatched to any gene: 8. Germline V CDR1 and CDR2: SGHVS, FNYEAQ. This CDR3 reads CASSRTTGGIYNEQFF. CDR3 DNA: TGTGCCAGCAGCCGCACTACAGGGGGCATCTACAATGAGCAGTTCTTC.

This clonotype was seen more than once but under ten times. V and J are TRBV5-1 and TRBJ2-7, with 7 nucleotides matching TRBD1. The CDR3 runs 15 residues. The V segment lost 2 bases and the J segment 4 bases; nucleotides outside the gene matches: 9. Germline V gene sequence: CDR1 SGHRS, CDR2 YFSETQ. The CDR3 here is CASSLLGQAEYEQYF. DNA of the CDR3: TGCGCCAGCAGCTTACTTGGACAGGCAGAATACGAGCAGTACTTC.

This clonotype was seen only a few times. The rearrangement uses TRBV11-2 and TRBJ2-5, with 8 bases lining up with TRBD2. The germline gives CDR1 SGHAT, CDR2 FQNNGV. The CDR3 length is 15 residues. After removal of 1 base from V and 5 bases from J, the junction contained 6 bases not matched to a gene. CDR3 nucleotide sequence: TGTGCCAGCAGCTTAGCAGCGGGCGGGGGGGAGACCCAGTACTTC. Translating it yields CASSLAAGGGETQYF.

This clonotype occurred many times. The rearrangement links TRBV20-1 to TRBJ2-1; 11 nucleotides agree with TRBD2. CDR1 DFQATT and CDR2 SNEGSKA come from the germline V gene (reference sequence). After removal of 3 bases from V and 4 bases from J, the junction contained 2 bases not matched to a gene. The CDR3 is made up of 14 amino acids. CDR3 DNA sequence: TGCAGTGCTAGTGGGACTAGCGGATACAATGAGCAGTTCTTC. This translates into CSASGTSGYNEQFF.

This clonotype was seen many times. The chain joins TRBV20-1 to TRBJ1-1; 12 bases agree with TRBD1. With V trimmed by 3 bases and J by 9 bases, 5 bases remained unmatched. CDR1 DFQATT and CDR2 SNEGSKA come from the germline V gene (reference sequence). The CDR3 has 13 amino acids. The CDR3 sequence: CSARSGTGGKAFF. CDR3 nucleotide sequence: TGCAGTGCTAGGTCCGGGACAGGGGGCAAAGCTTTCTTT.

This chain uses TRBV6-6 with TRBJ2-2; 7 nucleotides match TRBD2. The junction had 3 bases not matched to a gene; V was cut back by 7 bases and J by 1 base. The length of the CDR3 is 14 residues. Germline V CDR1 and CDR2: MNHNY, SVGAGI (reference sequence). CDR3 sequence (DNA): TGTGCCAGCAATGTAGCGGGGAACACCGGGGAGCTGTTTTTT. Amino acid sequence: CASNVAGNTGELFF.

The sample holds many counts of this clonotype. The chain has TRBV20-1 and TRBJ1-3; D is unresolved. Germline values: CDR1 DFQATT, CDR2 SNEGSKA (reference sequence). Trimming stripped 4 bases from V and 0 bases from J, with 7 bases between. CDR3 size: 13 residues. This chain's CDR3 is CSATGISGNTIYF. The CDR3 DNA reads TGCAGTGCTACAGGAATCTCTGGAAACACCATATATTTT.

This clonotype was seen many times. The V gene is TRBV2, the J gene TRBJ1-6; tentatively, D is TRBD1 (5 bases). From germline, CDR1 is SNHLY and CDR2 FYNNEI. V lost 5 bases and J lost 7, with 12 bases in between. The CDR3 is made up of 14 amino acids. Here the CDR3 DNA reads TGTGCCAGCAGTTCCGGGACGAGGAATTCACCCCTCCACTTT. Its protein is CASSSGTRNSPLHF.

The rearrangement joins TRBV4-1 to TRBJ2-5, with D hard to call. Germline V gene sequence: CDR1 MGHRA, CDR2 YSYEKL. The V end was cut by 1 base, the J end by 4 bases, with 16 bases between. This CDR3 region has 16 residues. As DNA, the CDR3 is TGCGCCAGCAGCCAAGGACCCCAGCGCCCGGGAGAGACCCAGTACTTC. Residues: CASSQGPQRPGETQYF.

With regard to this clonotype: This sequence may be a read error, since a much larger clone differs from it by one base. This chain links TRBV12-3 or TRBV12-4 with TRBJ1-2, with a weak D call TRBD1 (5 bases). The CDR3 is 13 amino acids. CDR3 in amino acids: CASSLQGGYGCTF. The DNA of the CDR3 is TGTGCCAGCAGTTTACAGGGCGGTTATGGCTGCACCTTC.

This clonotype came up many times. The chain has TRBV24-1 and TRBJ2-2; D gene uncertain. In germline, CDR1 is KGHDR, CDR2 SFDVKD. The CDR3 consists of 16 residues. The V end lost 4 bases, the J end lost 5 bases, and 16 bases lay between the germline ends. This CDR3 reads CATSEPGQVGTGELFF. CDR3 DNA: TGTGCCACCAGTGAACCGGGTCAGGTTGGGACCGGGGAGCTGTTTTTT.

This clonotype was detected ten times or more. The chain combines TRBV6-5 with TRBJ2-7; 7 bases line up with TRBD2. Germline CDR1 MNHEY, CDR2 SVGAGI. Unmatched junction bases numbered 4, after V lost 2 bases and J lost 0 bases. This CDR3 spans 15 amino acids. Here the CDR3 DNA reads TGTGCCAGCAGTTACAGCGGGGTCAGCTCCTACGAGCAGTACTTC. It codes for CASSYSGVSSYEQYF.

This clonotype was counted a few times. The chain links TRBV27 to TRBJ2-7, with D tentatively TRBD1 (6 bases). Trimming cost V 5 bases and J 4 bases, with 18 bases left between them. The CDR3 has 15 amino acids. CDR1 is MNHEY and CDR2 is SMNVEV in the germline V gene (reference sequence). The CDR3 loop is CASSQFGTPKYEQYF. CDR3 in DNA: TGTGCCAGCAGTCAATTTGGGACACCCAAATACGAGCAGTACTTC.

This clonotype showed up many times. The chain joins TRBV6-6 to TRBJ1-5; D not resolved. Trimming took 0 bases from V and 0 from J, leaving 3 bases between them. Germline lookup yields CDR1 MNHNY and CDR2 SVGAGI (reference sequence). The CDR3 has 14 amino acids. In DNA form, the CDR3 reads TGTGCCAGCAGTTACTCGAGTAGCAATCAGCCCCAGCATTTT. Translating it yields CASSYSSSNQPQHF.

There are many counts of this clonotype. V is TRBV5-1 and J is TRBJ2-7; 10 positions match TRBD2. Germline CDR1 and CDR2: SGHRS and YFSETQ. V trimming: 4 bases; J trimming: 5 bases; junction bases outside the gene matches: 3. The length of the CDR3 is 13 residues. The CDR3 DNA reads as TGCGCCAGCAGCCTCAGCGGGAGGGACGAGCAGTACTTC. This encodes CASSLSGRDEQYF.

This clonotype was seen many times. This chain joins TRBV7-3 and TRBJ2-7, with 11 bases identical to TRBD2. Germline CDR1 is SGHTA and CDR2 is FQGTGA. Trimming took 5 bases from V and 7 from J; bases not matched to a gene: 16. This CDR3 contains 17 residues. In nucleotides, the CDR3 is TGTGCCAGCAGCCAGGGGCCTAGCGGGAGGAGTATGAGGGAGCAGTACTTC. Amino acid sequence: CASSQGPSGRSMREQYF.

This clonotype came up many times. V usage is TRBV7-9 and J usage is TRBJ2-7; 7 bases are a match to TRBD1. The CDR3 contains 12 residues. Germline lookup yields CDR1 SEHNR and CDR2 FQNEAQ (reference sequence). V trimming: 5 bases; J trimming: 5 bases; junction bases outside the gene matches: 3. CDR3 sequence reads: CASSLTGNEQYF. In DNA, the CDR3 is TGTGCCAGCAGCCTGACAGGGAACGAGCAGTACTTC.

This clonotype was found many times. This chain connects TRBV6-1 to TRBJ2-7; tentative D call: TRBD1 (5 bases). The CDR3 sequence is 15 residues long. Trimming stripped 1 base from V and 2 bases from J, with 12 bases between. Germline values: CDR1 MNHNS, CDR2 SASEGT. CDR3 amino acids: CASSEEDTLTYEQYF. The CDR3 DNA reads TGTGCCAGCAGTGAAGAGGACACCTTAACCTACGAGCAGTACTTC.

This clonotype was seen repeatedly, ten times or more. The chain recombines TRBV5-6 with TRBJ2-5; no clear D. The V end lost 0 bases, the J end lost 5 bases, and 8 bases lay between the germline ends. CDR3 length: 13 amino acids. The V gene's germline CDR1 is SGHDT and CDR2 YYEEEE. The CDR3 nucleotides read TGTGCCAGCAGCTTGGACCCCCCTGAGACCCAGTACTTC. It yields the protein CASSLDPPETQYF.

The rearrangement uses TRBV10-3 and TRBJ1-4, with D possibly being TRBD1 (5 bases). Germline values: CDR1 ENHRY, CDR2 SYGVKD. The CDR3 is 14 amino acids. The V and J ends lost 6 bases and 2 bases respectively, with 10 bases between them. The CDR3: CAISRDGTNEKLFF. CDR3 in DNA: TGTGCCATCAGCAGGGACGGCACTAATGAAAAACTGTTTTTT.

This clonotype was detected ten times or more. This chain connects TRBV6-1 to TRBJ2-7; TRBD2 agrees at 11 bases. This CDR3 region has 13 residues. V lost 6 bases, J lost 6 bases, and 4 bases stayed unmatched. In germline, CDR1 is MNHNS, CDR2 SASEGT. The DNA of the CDR3 is TGTGCCAGCAGGGTAGCGGGAGGGCCCGAGCAGTACTTC. Protein: CASRVAGGPEQYF.